These T cell receptor beta chains were read from a single sample in a study of cytomegalovirus exposure and HLA in healthy donors. Using immunoSEQ multiplex PCR, the repertoire was profiled, and TCRdb retains in-frame clones only, with some absent. The sample yields more than 95,000 clones, around 10% seen once. Sequencing was carried out using PBMCs. The receptor source for this set is a man between 35 and 55 years old in good health and CMV-seropositive. CDR3s leave out the opening cysteine and the closing phenylalanine or tryptophan. Fields, in order: J gene, V gene, CDR3 length, CDR3 protein.

J: TRBJ2-1; V: TRBV5-1; length: 12; CDR3: ASSVGPGYNEQF
J: TRBJ1-2; V: TRBV6-6; length: 13; CDR3: ATLTPGQGALGYT
J: TRBJ2-1; V: TRBV11-2; length: 11; CDR3: ASSYSGKDEQF
J: TRBJ2-2; V: TRBV7-9; length: 13; CDR3: ASSSRMEWHGELF
J: TRBJ1-5; V: TRBV19; length: 16; CDR3: ASSISPWGQGENQPQH
J: TRBJ1-3; V: TRBV2; length: 11; CDR3: ASSDWGLDTIY
J: TRBJ2-2; V: TRBV6-1; length: 12; CDR3: ASQAGGRTGELF
J: TRBJ2-3; V: TRBV13; length: 10; CDR3: ASSGGLDTQY
J: TRBJ2-7; V: TRBV15; length: 12; CDR3: ATSRSGTGTEQY
J: TRBJ2-5; V: TRBV5-1; length: 14; CDR3: ASSVTGLAGGETQY
J: TRBJ2-2; V: TRBV5-4; length: 13; CDR3: ASSPRGGLTGELF
J: TRBJ2-7; V: TRBV2; length: 11; CDR3: ASAVGASYEQY
J: TRBJ2-1; V: TRBV4-2; length: 14; CDR3: ASSQLRREGWNEQF
J: TRBJ1-5; V: TRBV6-6; length: 14; CDR3: ASTSGEDKVNQPQH
J: TRBJ1-1; V: TRBV5-5; length: 11; CDR3: ASRLGGNTEAF
J: TRBJ2-3; V: TRBV19; length: 10; CDR3: ASSPQGDTQY
J: TRBJ2-5; V: TRBV2; length: 12; CDR3: ASSGLAGEETQY
J: TRBJ2-7; V: TRBV28; length: 10; CDR3: ASSSSSLEQY
J: TRBJ2-5; V: TRBV9; length: 15; CDR3: ASSPGQGREEKETQY
J: TRBJ1-3; V: TRBV5-4; length: 12; CDR3: ASSFWGAGNTIY
J: TRBJ2-5; V: TRBV30; length: 12; CDR3: AWRPGLPQETQY
J: TRBJ2-4; V: TRBV5-4; length: 13; CDR3: ASSLQGAAKNIQY
J: TRBJ2-5; V: TRBV7-2; length: 12; CDR3: ASSTRDFQETQY
J: TRBJ2-2; V: TRBV7-9; length: 14; CDR3: ASSLEVLASGGELF
J: TRBJ1-5; V: TRBV4-1; length: 13; CDR3: ASSQEPGVNQPQH
J: TRBJ2-5; V: TRBV5-4; length: 12; CDR3: ASSLGLQGETQY
J: TRBJ2-7; V: TRBV6-5; length: 10; CDR3: ASSGRGAEQY
J: TRBJ1-1; V: TRBV10-3; length: 15; CDR3: AIRMVGRAAVRTEAF
J: TRBJ2-5; V: TRBV11-2; length: 11; CDR3: ASGTGGAETQY
J: TRBJ2-1; V: TRBV28; length: 15; CDR3: ASSFNPAGNPYNEQF
J: TRBJ2-5; V: TRBV7-2; length: 14; CDR3: ASSFGLAGGQETQY
J: TRBJ2-3; V: TRBV5-6; length: 15; CDR3: ASSSGTSGRAADTQY
J: TRBJ2-5; V: TRBV9; length: 14; CDR3: ASATGLAGDQETQY
J: TRBJ2-7; V: TRBV6-1; length: 11; CDR3: ASRLGTTYEQY
J: TRBJ2-1; V: TRBV6-6; length: 12; CDR3: ASSSQGSYNEQF
J: TRBJ1-5; V: TRBV19; length: 12; CDR3: ASSSGGGYQPQH
J: TRBJ2-7; V: TRBV7-3; length: 14; CDR3: ASSLMGSGASYEQY
J: TRBJ2-3; V: TRBV10-3; length: 13; CDR3: AISEAGGYTDKQY
J: TRBJ1-5; V: TRBV28; length: 12; CDR3: ASSPEGRGQPQH
J: TRBJ2-1; V: TRBV29-1; length: 10; CDR3: SVLKPDRGTF
J: TRBJ1-4; V: TRBV9; length: 12; CDR3: ASSVVAGSEKLF
J: TRBJ2-5; V: TRBV2; length: 12; CDR3: AGSLAGGQETQY
J: TRBJ1-1; V: TRBV7-9; length: 12; CDR3: ASSLGSLSTEAF
J: TRBJ2-2; V: TRBV28; length: 15; CDR3: ASSFRLAGVLSGELF
J: TRBJ1-5; V: TRBV7-6; length: 15; CDR3: ASSLGGSRHSNQPQH
J: TRBJ2-5; V: TRBV7-9; length: 13; CDR3: ASSRAGQGSETQY
J: TRBJ2-4; V: TRBV7-2; length: 11; CDR3: ASSPWAETIQY
J: TRBJ2-2; V: TRBV7-6; length: 12; CDR3: ASSLAPGAGELF
J: TRBJ2-6; V: TRBV7-3; length: 13; CDR3: ASSRQGSGANVLT
J: TRBJ2-6; V: TRBV7-9; length: 17; CDR3: ASSPPTSGGSSGANVLT
J: TRBJ1-4; V: TRBV7-6; length: 11; CDR3: ASSEIGEAELF
J: TRBJ2-5; V: TRBV28; length: 10; CDR3: ASSLFLGTQY
J: TRBJ2-7; V: TRBV7-3; length: 11; CDR3: ASSRGQGGEQY
J: TRBJ2-1; V: TRBV7-2; length: 13; CDR3: ASSIFILTGTSTF
J: TRBJ2-7; V: TRBV6-5; length: 13; CDR3: ASSFTSGSPYEQY
J: TRBJ2-2; V: TRBV25-1; length: 14; CDR3: ASSAPGRGRGGELF
J: TRBJ2-7; V: TRBV7-6; length: 14; CDR3: ASSLARRGGSGEQY